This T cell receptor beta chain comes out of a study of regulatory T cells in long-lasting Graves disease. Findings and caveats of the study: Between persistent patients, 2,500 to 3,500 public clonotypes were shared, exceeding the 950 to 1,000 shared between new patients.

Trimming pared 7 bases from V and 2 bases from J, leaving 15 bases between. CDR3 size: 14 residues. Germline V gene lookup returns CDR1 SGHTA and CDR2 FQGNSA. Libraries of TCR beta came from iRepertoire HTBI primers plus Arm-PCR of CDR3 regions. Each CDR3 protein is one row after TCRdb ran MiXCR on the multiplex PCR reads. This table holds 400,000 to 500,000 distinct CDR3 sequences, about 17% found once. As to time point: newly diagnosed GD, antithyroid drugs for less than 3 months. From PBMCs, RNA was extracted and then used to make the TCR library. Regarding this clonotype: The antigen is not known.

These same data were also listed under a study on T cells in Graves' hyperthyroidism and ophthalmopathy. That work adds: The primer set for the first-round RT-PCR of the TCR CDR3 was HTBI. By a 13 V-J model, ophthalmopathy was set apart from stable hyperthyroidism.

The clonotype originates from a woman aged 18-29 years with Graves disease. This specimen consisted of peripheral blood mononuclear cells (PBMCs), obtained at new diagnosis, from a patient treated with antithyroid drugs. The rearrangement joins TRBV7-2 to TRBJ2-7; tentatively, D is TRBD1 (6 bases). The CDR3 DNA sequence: TGTGCCAGCAAGGGGGAGAATGGTCCCTACGAGCAGTACTTC. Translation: CASKGENGPYEQYF. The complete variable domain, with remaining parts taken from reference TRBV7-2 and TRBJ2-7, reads GAGVSQSPSNKVTEKGKDVELRCDPISGHTALYWYRQSLGQGLEFLIYFQGNSAPDKSGLPSDRFSAERTGGSVSTLTIQRTQQEDSAVYLCASKGENGPYEQYFGPGTRLTVT.